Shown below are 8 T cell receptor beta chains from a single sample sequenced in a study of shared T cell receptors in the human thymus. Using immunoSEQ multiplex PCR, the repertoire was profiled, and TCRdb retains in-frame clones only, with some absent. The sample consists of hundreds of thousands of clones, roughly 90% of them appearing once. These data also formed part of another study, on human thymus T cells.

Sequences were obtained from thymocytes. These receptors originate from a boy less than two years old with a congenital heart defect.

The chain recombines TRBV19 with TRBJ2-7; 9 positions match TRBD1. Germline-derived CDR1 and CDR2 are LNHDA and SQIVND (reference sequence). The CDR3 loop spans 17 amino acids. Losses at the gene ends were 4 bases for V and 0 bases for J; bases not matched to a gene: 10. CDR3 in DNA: TGTGCCAGTAGTAGTCCCGGGACAGGGCTGAGCTCCTACGAGCAGTACTTC. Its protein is CASSSPGTGLSSYEQYF.

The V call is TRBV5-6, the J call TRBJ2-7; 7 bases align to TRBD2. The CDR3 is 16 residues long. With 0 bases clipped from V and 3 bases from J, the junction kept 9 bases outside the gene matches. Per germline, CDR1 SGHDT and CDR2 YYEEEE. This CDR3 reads CASSLGGGPALYEQYF. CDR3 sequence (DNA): TGTGCCAGCAGCTTGGGGGGAGGGCCAGCTCTCTACGAGCAGTACTTC. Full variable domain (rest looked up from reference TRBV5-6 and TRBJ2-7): DAGVTQSPTHLIKTRGQQVTLRCSPKSGHDTVSWYQQALGQGPQFIFQYYEEEERQRGNFPDRFSGHQFPNYSSELNVNALLLGDSALYLCASSLGGGPALYEQYFGPGTRLTVT.

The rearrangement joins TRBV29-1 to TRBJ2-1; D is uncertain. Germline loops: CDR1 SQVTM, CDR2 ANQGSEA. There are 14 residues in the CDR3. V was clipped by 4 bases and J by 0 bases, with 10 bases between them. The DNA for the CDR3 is TGCAGCGTTGCTCGAGCTATCTCCTACAATGAGCAGTTCTTC. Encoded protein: CSVARAISYNEQFF.

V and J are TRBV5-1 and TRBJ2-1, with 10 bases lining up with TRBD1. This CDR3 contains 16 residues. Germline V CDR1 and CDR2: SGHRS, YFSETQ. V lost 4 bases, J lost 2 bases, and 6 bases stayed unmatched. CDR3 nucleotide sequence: TGCGCCAGCAGCGCACGACAGGGGGCAACCTACAATGAGCAGTTCTTC. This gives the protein CASSARQGATYNEQFF. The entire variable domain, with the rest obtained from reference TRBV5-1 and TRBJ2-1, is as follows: KAGVTQTPRYLIKTRGQQVTLSCSPISGHRSVSWYQQTPGQGLQFLFEYFSETQRNKGNFPGRFSGRQFSNSRSEMNVSTLELGDSALYLCASSARQGATYNEQFFGPGTRLTVL.

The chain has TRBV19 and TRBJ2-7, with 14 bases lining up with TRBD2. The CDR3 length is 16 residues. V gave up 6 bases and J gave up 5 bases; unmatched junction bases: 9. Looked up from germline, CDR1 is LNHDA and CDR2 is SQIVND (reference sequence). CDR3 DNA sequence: TGTGCCAGTAGCACCGGGACTAGCGGGAGTTTCGACGAGCAGTACTTC. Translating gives CASSTGTSGSFDEQYF.

CDR3 nucleotides: TGTGCCAGCAGCTCGTTCACCAAAGGGACAGGGGCTTACAATGAGCAGTTCTTC. Amino acid sequence: CASSSFTKGTGAYNEQFF. J is TRBJ2-1 and V is TRBV11-2; 10 positions agree with TRBD1. Looked up from germline, CDR1 is SGHAT and CDR2 is FQNNGV. The length of the CDR3 is 18 residues. The V segment lost 4 bases and the J segment 4 bases; nucleotides outside the gene matches: 13.

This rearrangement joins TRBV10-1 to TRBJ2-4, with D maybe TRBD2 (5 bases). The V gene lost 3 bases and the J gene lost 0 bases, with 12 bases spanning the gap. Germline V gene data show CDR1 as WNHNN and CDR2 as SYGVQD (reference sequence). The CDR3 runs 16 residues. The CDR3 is CASSDSGSLAKNIQYF. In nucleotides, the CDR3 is TGCGCCAGCAGTGACAGCGGATCCTTAGCCAAAAACATTCAGTACTTC.

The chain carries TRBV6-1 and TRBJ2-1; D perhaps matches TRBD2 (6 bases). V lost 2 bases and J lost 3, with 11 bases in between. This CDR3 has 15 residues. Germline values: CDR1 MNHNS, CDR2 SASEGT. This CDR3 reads CASSERGAVYNEQFF. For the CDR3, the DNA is TGTGCCAGCAGTGAACGCGGGGCCGTCTACAATGAGCAGTTCTTC.